What follows describes a single T cell receptor (beta chain). Its antigen is currently unknown. This CDR3 comprises 15 residues. Trimming shortened V by 6 bases and J by 2 bases, and 15 bases separated the two germline ends. The germline CDR1 and CDR2 sequences are ENHRY and SYGVKD. This specimen belongs to a study of beta chain features in type 1 diabetes. Study conclusions and caveats: Insertions at VDJ junctions were less frequent in type 1 diabetes patients. These patients also deleted more nucleotides at the same junctions. Equally in patients and controls, shorter templates might have been favored by PCR. The study found moderately but significantly shorter TCRB CDR3s in all four CD4+ subsets of Type 1 diabetes patients.

Cell sorting via CD45RO/CCR7/CD25/CD127/CD95/CD27 was performed to obtain CD4+ naive, central memory, regulatory and stem cell-like memory cells. The isolated RNA, all of it, was reverse transcribed, so expressed TCRB transcripts were what got sequenced. Measured with immunoSEQ multiplex PCR; TCRdb has only the in-frame clones, and not every one. Among about 320,000 clones listed, 14% were seen once. The V gene is TRBV10-3, the J gene TRBJ2-3; maybe TRBD2 (6 bases). The receptor was derived from a man aged 25-40 years in good health. Sequencing was carried out using central memory CD4+ T cells from blood. CDR3 residues: CAIRESSGNTDTQYF. For the CDR3, the DNA is TGTGCCATCAGGGAAAGTAGCGGTAACACAGATACGCAGTATTTT.